Shown below are 26 T cell receptor beta chains from a single sample sequenced in a study of identical twins. Via MiXCR, TCRdb re-called the 5' RACE reads, giving one row per CDR3 protein. The data hold 500,000 or so distinct CDR3 sequences, with 14% observed a single time. This sample also belongs to another study, concerning yellow fever vaccine responses in identical twins.

The sequencing input was CD4+ T cells sorted from blood. Receptors were obtained from a woman under 30 in good health.

This clonotype has only a few counts. This chain connects TRBV7-9 to TRBJ2-6, with D unresolved. The CDR3 totals 17 residues. The germline V and J ends were trimmed by 1 base and 1 base, with 11 bases remaining between them. The germline gives CDR1 SEHNR, CDR2 FQNEAQ (reference sequence). The CDR3 reads CASSLGNIQSGANVLTF. For the CDR3, the DNA is TGTGCCAGCAGCTTAGGGAACATTCAGTCTGGGGCCAACGTCCTGACTTTC. Full variable domain (remainder filled in from reference TRBV7-9 and TRBJ2-6): DTGVSQNPRHKITKRGQNVTFRCDPISEHNRLYWYRQTLGQGPEFLTYFQNEAQLEKSRLLSDRFSAERPKGSFSTLEIQRTEQGDSAMYLCASSLGNIQSGANVLTFGAGSRLTVL.

The chain employs TRBV4-2 and TRBJ2-5, with 9 positions matching TRBD2. This CDR3 comprises 14 residues. CDR1 LGHNA and CDR2 YNFKEQ come from the germline V gene. V shed 3 bases and J 3 bases; nucleotides not matched to a gene: 2. The CDR3, as DNA: TGTGCCAGCAGCCAGGTAGCGGGAGAAGAGACCCAGTACTTC. Translation gives CASSQVAGEETQYF.

The V gene is TRBV10-3, the J gene TRBJ2-2, with D unclear. Trimming cost V 11 bases and J 6 bases, with 7 bases left between them. The CDR3 has 10 residues. Germline V gene sequence: CDR1 ENHRY, CDR2 SYGVKD. The DNA of the CDR3 is TGTGCCCCACATCCCGGGGAGCTGTTTTTT. Residues: CAPHPGELFF.

The genes are TRBV29-1 and TRBJ1-2, with D unclear. CDR1 SQVTM and CDR2 ANQGSEA come from the germline V gene. The CDR3 has 12 amino acids. Trimming stripped 3 bases from V and 1 base from J, with 6 bases between. The CDR3 DNA reads as TGCAGCGTTGAGTACAGTAACTATGGCTACACCTTC. Residues: CSVEYSNYGYTF.

The chain links TRBV12-3 or TRBV12-4 to TRBJ2-7; TRBD2 matches at 7 bases. Trimming took 7 bases from V and 4 from J; bases not matched to a gene: 4. This CDR3 comprises 12 residues. CDR3 sequence: CASTKRGYEQYF. CDR3 bases: TGTGCCAGCACAAAGCGGGGATACGAGCAGTACTTC.

This clonotype has more than one count but fewer than ten. The chain employs TRBV7-9 and TRBJ2-7; 11 bases map to TRBD1. This CDR3 has 16 amino acids. After removal of 2 bases from V and 4 bases from J, the junction contained 7 bases not matched to a gene. Looked up from germline, CDR1 is SEHNR and CDR2 is FQNEAQ (reference sequence). The chain's CDR3 is CASSLRVGTGGYEQYF. The CDR3 region has the DNA TGTGCCAGCAGCTTACGAGTCGGGACAGGGGGGTACGAGCAGTACTTC.

V gene TRBV7-9 combines with J gene TRBJ2-2; TRBD2 might be the D (7 bases). Per germline, CDR1 SEHNR and CDR2 FQNEAQ (reference sequence). CDR3 size: 16 residues. V lost 9 bases, J lost 3 bases, and 20 bases lay in between. The CDR3 sequence is CASGAGGRGYTGELFF. The CDR3, as DNA: TGTGCCAGTGGAGCCGGGGGGCGAGGATACACCGGGGAGCTGTTTTTT.

This clonotype was seen a handful of times. The CDR3 loop is CASSPSGTYGYTF. In DNA, the CDR3 is TGTGCCAGCAGCCCCTCGGGGACCTATGGCTACACCTTC. This sequence joins TRBV6-1 and TRBJ1-2; perhaps TRBD1 as D (5 bases). This CDR3 comprises 13 residues. V shed 6 bases and J shed 4 bases, with 12 bases lying between them. In germline, CDR1 is MNHNS, CDR2 SASEGT.

This clonotype was recorded many times. This sequence joins TRBV12-3 or TRBV12-4 and TRBJ1-5, with no clear D. The CDR3 is 12 amino acids. Trimming stripped 6 bases from V and 0 bases from J, with 3 bases between. The DNA of the CDR3 is TGTGCCAGCAGGTATAGCAATCAGCCCCAGCATTTT. Amino acid sequence: CASRYSNQPQHF.

The DNA for the CDR3 is TGTGCCAGTAGTCCCAACCAAAACACCGGGGAGCTGTTTTTT. It is translated as CASSPNQNTGELFF. V usage is TRBV3-1 and J usage is TRBJ2-2; D uncertain. V dropped 9 bases and J dropped 2 bases, with 13 bases sitting between them. The CDR3 sequence is 14 residues long. The germline V gene encodes CDR1 LGHDT and CDR2 YNNKEL (reference sequence).

V usage is TRBV5-1 and J usage is TRBJ2-7; perhaps TRBD2 as D (6 bases). The CDR3 is made up of 12 amino acids. Trimming took 2 bases from V and 7 from J, leaving 10 bases between them. The germline CDR1 and CDR2 sequences are SGHRS and YFSETQ. Here the CDR3 DNA reads TGCGCCAGCAGCTTTGGGCTAGCGGAGCAGTACTTC. Translated: CASSFGLAEQYF.

Only a few counts were recorded for this clonotype. The chain recombines TRBV7-9 with TRBJ2-7; 9 bases are shared with TRBD2. The J segment lost 0 bases and the V segment lost 5 bases, leaving 5 bases of the junction unmatched. CDR1 and CDR2 (germline): SEHNR, FQNEAQ (reference sequence). The length of the CDR3 is 15 residues. CDR3 bases: TGTGCCAGCAGCCCGTATAGCGGGAGCTCCTACGAGCAGTACTTC. Translating it yields CASSPYSGSSYEQYF.

The rearrangement joins TRBV27 to TRBJ2-7; D may correspond to TRBD1 or TRBD2 (5 bases each). V lost 5 bases, J lost 1 base, and 18 bases lay in between. This CDR3 has 16 amino acids. Looked up from germline, CDR1 is MNHEY and CDR2 is SMNVEV (reference sequence). In DNA form, the CDR3 reads TGTGCCAGCAGTCGCGTCACCCCGGGACCATCCTACGAGCAGTACTTC. Its protein product is CASSRVTPGPSYEQYF.

This clonotype was seen a few times. The gene calls are TRBV6-1 and TRBJ2-1; TRBD2 matches 7 bases. CDR1 and CDR2 from the germline V gene are MNHNS and SASEGT. V lost 6 bases, J lost 4 bases, and 12 bases stayed unmatched. The CDR3 has 16 amino acids. CDR3 sequence reads: CASRGSLAGSYNEQFF. CDR3 coding DNA: TGTGCCAGCAGGGGTTCTTTAGCGGGTTCATACAATGAGCAGTTCTTC.

A few counts support this clonotype. The chain uses TRBV12-3 or TRBV12-4 and TRBJ2-2, with 8 positions matching TRBD1. Germline trimming cut 5 bases from V and 4 bases from J; bases unmatched to any gene: 3. This CDR3 contains 14 residues. The CDR3 loop reads CASSIQGGTGELFF. CDR3 in DNA: TGTGCCAGCAGTATACAGGGGGGCACCGGGGAGCTGTTTTTT.

Turning to this clonotype: This may be a read error: a much more frequent sequence differs by one nucleotide. The chain carries TRBV7-3 and TRBJ1-6, with 7 bases fitting TRBD1. The CDR3 length is 14 residues. CDR1 and CDR2 (germline): SGHTA, FQGTGA. The CDR3 region is CDSSLQGFNSPLHF. The CDR3 bases are TGTGACAGCAGCTTACAGGGGTTTAATTCACCCCTCCACTTT.

V usage is TRBV5-1 and J usage is TRBJ2-2, with TRBD1 as a possible D gene (7 bases). The CDR3 runs to 15 residues. Germline loops: CDR1 SGHRS, CDR2 YFSETQ. V lost 8 bases and J lost 4, with 18 bases in between. The CDR3: CARSAGTAGTGELFF. The CDR3 coding sequence is TGCGCCAGAAGCGCGGGGACAGCCGGCACCGGGGAGCTGTTTTTT.

The V call is TRBV25-1, the J call TRBJ1-4; maybe TRBD1 (5 bases). The CDR3 extends over 14 amino acids. In germline, CDR1 is MGHDK, CDR2 SYGVNS. Trimming stripped 4 bases from V and 8 bases from J, with 14 bases between. The CDR3 loop is CASSVGQRYEKLFF. DNA of the CDR3: TGTGCCAGCAGTGTGGGGCAGAGGTACGAAAAACTGTTTTTT.

This rearrangement joins TRBV20-1 to TRBJ2-1, with 10 bases that match TRBD2. The CDR3 loop spans 14 amino acids. Germline V lookup: CDR1 DFQATT, CDR2 SNEGSKA (reference sequence). V was clipped by 6 bases and J by 2 bases; unmatched bases: 4. The CDR3 region has the DNA TGCAGTGCAGCCGGGACTAGCGCCTACAATGAGCAGTTCTTC. Translated, it gives CSAAGTSAYNEQFF.

The rearrangement links TRBV12-3 or TRBV12-4 to TRBJ2-7; 8 nucleotides match TRBD2. This CDR3 is 16 amino acids long. V gave up 4 bases and J gave up 0 bases; unmatched junction bases: 8. CDR3 coding DNA: TGTGCCAGCAGTTCCCCAGGGAGCGGGAGCTCCTACGAGCAGTACTTC. Translated: CASSSPGSGSSYEQYF.

This chain links TRBV5-6 with TRBJ2-5; 14 bases align to TRBD2. Germline V CDR1 and CDR2: SGHDT, YYEEEE. This CDR3 comprises 18 residues. With 3 bases clipped from V and 4 bases from J, the junction kept 11 bases outside the gene matches. The DNA of the CDR3 is TGTGCCAGCAGCTGGACCGGACTAGCGGGAGGTCTGAGAGAGACCCAGTACTTC. Protein sequence: CASSWTGLAGGLRETQYF.

The sample holds many counts of this clonotype. The chain recombines TRBV5-1 with TRBJ2-1, with 13 bases matching TRBD2. Germline CDR1 reads SGHRS; CDR2 reads YFSETQ. This CDR3 contains 18 residues. V lost 4 bases, J lost 5 bases, and 12 bases stayed unmatched. Here the CDR3 reads CASSPRLAGGFRDNEQFF. The CDR3 nucleotides are TGCGCCAGCAGCCCAAGACTAGCGGGGGGTTTCCGGGACAATGAGCAGTTCTTC. Full variable domain (missing parts from reference TRBV5-1 and TRBJ2-1): KAGVTQTPRYLIKTRGQQVTLSCSPISGHRSVSWYQQTPGQGLQFLFEYFSETQRNKGNFPGRFSGRQFSNSRSEMNVSTLELGDSALYLCASSPRLAGGFRDNEQFFGPGTRLTVL.

This clonotype was observed a few times. The chain has TRBV5-1 and TRBJ2-1, with D maybe TRBD1 (7 bases). Germline V gene sequence: CDR1 SGHRS, CDR2 YFSETQ. V was cut by 6 bases and J by 4 bases, with 17 bases left in between. This CDR3 contains 15 residues. For the CDR3, the DNA is TGCGCCAGCACCACGGAGGGGGCCTATTACAATGAGCAGTTCTTC. Translated: CASTTEGAYYNEQFF.

V gene TRBV25-1 combines with J gene TRBJ1-4, with 11 bases aligning to TRBD1. Trimming at V came to 2 bases and at J to 10 bases, leaving 3 bases not matched to a gene. Germline CDR1 and CDR2: MGHDK and SYGVNS. The CDR3 has 14 amino acids. CDR3 region: CASSERTGGGKLFF. Here the CDR3 DNA reads TGTGCCAGCAGTGAACGGACAGGGGGCGGAAAACTGTTTTTT.

The rearrangement links TRBV19 to TRBJ1-1; the D is unclear. CDR1 and CDR2 (germline): LNHDA, SQIVND (reference sequence). CDR3 length: 15 residues. V dropped 2 bases and J dropped 1 base, with 11 bases sitting between them. The CDR3 sequence is CASSIPGQTNTEAFF. The CDR3 DNA is TGTGCCAGTAGTATACCGGGTCAGACGAACACTGAAGCTTTCTTT.

V and J are TRBV5-1 and TRBJ1-1; D may be TRBD1 (6 bases). Looked up from germline, CDR1 is SGHRS and CDR2 is YFSETQ. This CDR3 has 15 residues. V was clipped by 3 bases and J by 5 bases, with 17 bases between them. This chain's CDR3 is CASSYDSGAGTEAFF. The CDR3 nucleotides are TGCGCCAGCAGCTACGACTCAGGGGCGGGGACTGAAGCTTTCTTT. Complete variable domain (other parts from reference TRBV5-1 and TRBJ1-1): KAGVTQTPRYLIKTRGQQVTLSCSPISGHRSVSWYQQTPGQGLQFLFEYFSETQRNKGNFPGRFSGRQFSNSRSEMNVSTLELGDSALYLCASSYDSGAGTEAFFGQGTRLTVV.